The rows below give T cell receptor beta chains drawn from one sample of a study of T cells after yellow fever vaccination. In TCRdb, the 5' RACE reads were re-called with MiXCR into one record per CDR3 protein. The sample holds some 400,000 distinct CDR3 sequences, approximately 6% seen once. The specimen was PBMCs, collected 5 days after the yellow fever booster vaccination. These receptors were taken from a man aged 25-45 years who received the YFV17D yellow fever vaccine. Each CDR3 is given with its conserved first and last residue. Fields, in order: clone size, D gene, V gene, J gene, CDR3 DNA, CDR3 protein. A D gene is named only where the DNA matches it firmly. Some rows have no size entry. The others give once, few or many, or a class for an expanded clone.

size: NA; D: NA; V: TRBV25-1; J: TRBJ2-5; DNA: TGTGCCAGCAGTGAGGGGGAATGGCAAGAGACCCAGTACTTC; CDR3: CASSEGEWQETQYF
size: few; D: NA; V: TRBV7-2; J: TRBJ2-3; DNA: TGTGCCAGCAGCTTAGCTCTGATCGGCACAGATACGCAGTATTTT; CDR3: CASSLALIGTDTQYF
size: few; D: TRBD1; V: TRBV7-2; J: TRBJ2-7; DNA: TGTGCCAGCAGCTGGGACAGGGTTTCCCACGAGCAGTACTTC; CDR3: CASSWDRVSHEQYF
size: many; D: TRBD2; V: TRBV20-1; J: TRBJ2-7; DNA: TGCAGTGCTACCGGGACTAGCGGGAGGGGCTACGAGCAGTACTTC; CDR3: CSATGTSGRGYEQYF
size: many; D: NA; V: TRBV2; J: TRBJ2-2; DNA: TGTGCCAGCAGACTAGATTCCGGGGAGCTGTTTTTT; CDR3: CASRLDSGELFF
size: NA; D: NA; V: TRBV18; J: TRBJ2-5; DNA: TGTGCCAGCTCACCACCCCCTTGGGATCAACCCCAAGAGACCCAGTACTTC; CDR3: CASSPPPWDQPQETQYF
size: many; D: TRBD1; V: TRBV7-2; J: TRBJ2-1; DNA: TGTGCCAGCAGTTGGACAGGGGACGTTTCTGAGCAGTTCTTC; CDR3: CASSWTGDVSEQFF
size: many; D: TRBD2; V: TRBV12-3/TRBV12-4; J: TRBJ2-7; DNA: TGTGCCAGCAGTCGGACTAGCGCTGACGAGCAGTACTTC; CDR3: CASSRTSADEQYF
size: few; D: TRBD2; V: TRBV7-2; J: TRBJ2-7; DNA: TGTGCCAGCAGCTTAAGCGGGAGGGTCAGCGAGCAGTACTTC; CDR3: CASSLSGRVSEQYF
size: NA; D: NA; V: TRBV11-2; J: TRBJ2-7; DNA: TGTGCCAGCAGGGCGAATTACGAGCAGTACTTC; CDR3: CASRANYEQYF
size: NA; D: NA; V: TRBV18; J: TRBJ2-7; DNA: TGTGCCAGCTCACCCCCTGGCAGGGGCCACTACGAGCAGTACTTC; CDR3: CASSPPGRGHYEQYF
size: many; D: NA; V: TRBV14; J: TRBJ2-7; DNA: TGTGCCAGCAGCCAAGATGTGGGGGTCGAGCAGTACTTC; CDR3: CASSQDVGVEQYF
size: few; D: NA; V: TRBV7-2; J: TRBJ2-1; DNA: TGTGCCAGCAGCTTAATTAGGTACAATGAGCAGTTCTTC; CDR3: CASSLIRYNEQFF
size: few; D: TRBD2; V: TRBV20-1; J: TRBJ2-1; DNA: TGCAGTGCTCCTAGGCGGGAGACCTACAATGAGCAGTTCTTC; CDR3: CSAPRRETYNEQFF
size: few; D: NA; V: TRBV5-1; J: TRBJ2-1; DNA: TGCGCCAGTACGGGCGACAAGATGCAGCAGTTCTTC; CDR3: CASTGDKMQQFF
size: NA; D: NA; V: TRBV7-2; J: TRBJ2-5; DNA: TGTGCCAGCAGCTTAGCCCCGGTAGCTGGGCCCCAAGAGACCCAGTACTTC; CDR3: CASSLAPVAGPQETQYF
size: many; D: NA; V: TRBV4-3; J: TRBJ2-2; DNA: TGCGCCAGCAGCCAAGATGGGGGTAGCACCGGGGAGCTGTTTTTT; CDR3: CASSQDGGSTGELFF
size: NA; D: TRBD2; V: TRBV12-3/TRBV12-4; J: TRBJ2-1; DNA: TGTGCCAGCAGATTGGGGGGGGTGGATGAGCAGTTCTTC; CDR3: CASRLGGVDEQFF
size: few; D: NA; V: TRBV18; J: TRBJ2-7; DNA: TGTGCCAGCTCACCAAGGGCGGGGGCAACATACGAGCAGTACTTC; CDR3: CASSPRAGATYEQYF
size: many; D: NA; V: TRBV28; J: TRBJ1-5; DNA: TGTGCCAGCAGCGTCCGTGCTCAGCCCCAGCATTTT; CDR3: CASSVRAQPQHF
size: many; D: TRBD2; V: TRBV5-1; J: TRBJ2-1; DNA: TGCGCCAGCAGCTCAATAGGTAGCGGGAGCTACAATGAGCAGTTCTTC; CDR3: CASSSIGSGSYNEQFF
size: many; D: NA; V: TRBV7-2; J: TRBJ2-4; DNA: TGTGCCAGCAGCCACGTACGGAACATTCAGTACTTC; CDR3: CASSHVRNIQYF
size: few; D: TRBD2; V: TRBV5-1; J: TRBJ2-1; DNA: TGCGCCAGCAGCGCCTTAGCGGGAGGGCTCTACAATGAGCAGTTCTTC; CDR3: CASSALAGGLYNEQFF
size: few; D: TRBD1; V: TRBV7-2; J: TRBJ1-2; DNA: TGTGCCAGCAGCCGTACAGGGGGCAACTATGGCTACACCTTC; CDR3: CASSRTGGNYGYTF
size: few; D: TRBD2; V: TRBV7-9; J: TRBJ2-1; DNA: TGTGCCAGCAGCTTCCCGGGAGGGAATGAGCAGTTCTTC; CDR3: CASSFPGGNEQFF
size: many; D: TRBD1; V: TRBV12-3/TRBV12-4; J: TRBJ2-5; DNA: TGTGCCAGCAGTTCACTGGACAGGGGGGGAACCCAGTACTTC; CDR3: CASSSLDRGGTQYF
size: few; D: NA; V: TRBV19; J: TRBJ2-1; DNA: TGTGCCAGCAGAGGGGGGTCCTACAATGAGCAGTTCTTC; CDR3: CASRGGSYNEQFF
size: many; D: NA; V: TRBV3-1; J: TRBJ2-1; DNA: TGTGCCAGCAGCCAAGAATCGTCCTACAATGAGCAGTTCTTC; CDR3: CASSQESSYNEQFF
size: few; D: NA; V: TRBV18; J: TRBJ2-5; DNA: TGTGCCAGCTCACCAAAGGGCCAAGAGACCCAGTACTTC; CDR3: CASSPKGQETQYF
size: few; D: NA; V: TRBV30; J: TRBJ2-3; DNA: TGTGCCTGGAGCTGGGAGGTTACTAGCACAGATACGCAGTATTTT; CDR3: CAWSWEVTSTDTQYF
size: few; D: TRBD2; V: TRBV20-1; J: TRBJ2-1; DNA: TGCAGTGCTTCGGGACTAGCGGGCCTCTGGGGGTACAATGAGCAGTTCTTC; CDR3: CSASGLAGLWGYNEQFF
size: NA; D: TRBD1; V: TRBV5-4; J: TRBJ2-5; DNA: TGTGCCAGCAGCTCAGGGGGCGCTTCCCAAGAGACCCAGTACTTC; CDR3: CASSSGGASQETQYF
size: NA; D: NA; V: TRBV28; J: TRBJ1-1; DNA: TGTGCCAGCAGAGGGATCGAGAACACTGAAGCTTTCTTT; CDR3: CASRGIENTEAFF
size: NA; D: NA; V: TRBV9; J: TRBJ2-1; DNA: TGTGCCAGCAGCTCCAGCAGCCACCCTTACAATGAGCAGTTCTTC; CDR3: CASSSSSHPYNEQFF
size: NA; D: NA; V: TRBV9; J: TRBJ2-3; DNA: TGTGCCAGCCCTTTTGGGGGGAAATTCACAGATACGCAGTATTTT; CDR3: CASPFGGKFTDTQYF
size: NA; D: NA; V: TRBV29-1; J: TRBJ2-1; DNA: TGCAGCGTTGAATCTGCTACCCCGAGCTCCTACAATGAGCAGTTCTTC; CDR3: CSVESATPSSYNEQFF
size: NA; D: TRBD2; V: TRBV5-1; J: TRBJ2-3; DNA: TGCGCCAGCAGCTGGGGGGGGCTAGCGGGAGTCGCAGATACGCAGTATTTT; CDR3: CASSWGGLAGVADTQYF
size: many; D: NA; V: TRBV29-1; J: TRBJ2-7; DNA: TGCAGCGTCCAGTACAGCGCCTACGAGCAGTACTTC; CDR3: CSVQYSAYEQYF
size: few; D: TRBD1; V: TRBV3-1; J: TRBJ1-5; DNA: TGTGCCAGCAGCCATGGGGGACAGGGAGTTCAGCCCCAGCATTTT; CDR3: CASSHGGQGVQPQHF
size: many; D: NA; V: TRBV7-6; J: TRBJ2-2; DNA: TGTGCCAGCAGCTCCAGCGGACTGCACACCGGGGAGCTGTTTTTT; CDR3: CASSSSGLHTGELFF
size: many; D: NA; V: TRBV29-1; J: TRBJ2-1; DNA: TGCAGCGTTGAAGCGTCAGGGCAGTTCTTC; CDR3: CSVEASGQFF
size: NA; D: NA; V: TRBV20-1; J: TRBJ1-1; DNA: TGCAGTGCTAAGAACCCTGGGACTGAAGCTTTCTTT; CDR3: CSAKNPGTEAFF
size: many; D: TRBD2; V: TRBV7-8; J: TRBJ2-7; DNA: TGTGCCAGCGGAAAGGGTGGACTAGCTAGGGAGGAGCAGTACTTC; CDR3: CASGKGGLAREEQYF
size: many; D: NA; V: TRBV5-6; J: TRBJ2-7; DNA: TGTGCCAGCAGCAAACCGGAGGGCACCTACGAGCAGTACTTC; CDR3: CASSKPEGTYEQYF
size: NA; D: TRBD2; V: TRBV20-1; J: TRBJ2-3; DNA: TGCAGTGCTAGAGATCGCGTAGCGGGAGGGTTAGATACGCAGTATTTT; CDR3: CSARDRVAGGLDTQYF
size: few; D: TRBD2; V: TRBV30; J: TRBJ2-4; DNA: TGTGCCTGGAGTCCCCAGGGCTCTAAACTAGCGGCCAAAAACATTCAGTACTTC; CDR3: CAWSPQGSKLAAKNIQYF
size: NA; D: TRBD2; V: TRBV20-1; J: TRBJ2-3; DNA: TGCTGTGCTAGAGATCTGGGGACTAGCGGATTCACAGATACGCAGTATTTT; CDR3: CCARDLGTSGFTDTQYF
size: few; D: NA; V: TRBV2; J: TRBJ2-1; DNA: TGTGCCAGCAGTGAAGGTAGCCCGGTCTACAATGAGCAGTTCTTC; CDR3: CASSEGSPVYNEQFF
size: NA; D: TRBD1; V: TRBV5-1; J: TRBJ2-5; DNA: TGCGCCAGCAGCTTTGGGGACAGGGGGCAAGAGACCCAGTACTTC; CDR3: CASSFGDRGQETQYF
size: few; D: NA; V: TRBV6-1; J: TRBJ2-3; DNA: TGTGCCAGCAGTGCCGGCCTGGGGCAGGCGTTCACAGATACGCAGTATTTT; CDR3: CASSAGLGQAFTDTQYF
size: many; D: TRBD2; V: TRBV20-1; J: TRBJ2-1; DNA: TGCAGTGCTAAAGGGACTAGCGGGAGGGCCCTCAATGAGCAGTTCTTC; CDR3: CSAKGTSGRALNEQFF
size: NA; D: TRBD2; V: TRBV5-1; J: TRBJ2-3; DNA: TGCGCCAGCAGCTCGCGACTAGCGGGAGAAACAGATACGCAGTATTTT; CDR3: CASSSRLAGETDTQYF
size: NA; D: TRBD2; V: TRBV18; J: TRBJ2-1; DNA: TGTGCCAGCTCACCGCCAGGACTAGCGGGAGGCCGTATGAGCTCCTACAATGAGCAGTTCTTC; CDR3: CASSPPGLAGGRMSSYNEQFF